The 26 T cell receptor beta chains below were found in one sample sequenced in a study of metastatic and nonmetastatic thyroid tumors. There were no patients who had received any treatment before thyroid surgery. TCRdb re-called the PCR reads with MiXCR. The sample lists 31,000 or so clones, roughly 29% occurring once. Specimen: blood. These receptors were obtained from a female donor with papillary thyroid cancer or a benign thyroid nodule (not recorded which). Some clones in this sample may be carry-over from other donors' samples.

Relative to its sample, this clone is medium-sized (0.01 to 0.1%). The V and J genes are TRBV6-1 and TRBJ1-1, with D unresolved. Germline V gives CDR1 MNHNS, CDR2 SASEGT. V lost 8 bases, J lost 5 bases, and 18 bases lay in between. CDR3 length equals 14 residues. In DNA form, the CDR3 reads TGTGCCAGCCTCCATGGACTGGGCGGGACTGAAGCTTTCTTT. Encoded protein: CASLHGLGGTEAFF.

This clone has ten or more counts. A read error may produce the germline difference seen at one junction end. The V call is TRBV29-1, the J call TRBJ1-1; the match to TRBD1 covers 11 bases. The CDR3 runs 16 residues. The V gene's germline CDR1 is SQVTM and CDR2 ANQGSEA. As DNA, the CDR3 is TGCAGCGTCGAAGGACAGGGGGCATTATGGGACACTGAAGCTTTCTTT. Amino acid sequence: CSVEGQGALWDTEAFF.

This clone was counted a few times. The chain combines TRBV6-2 or TRBV6-3 with TRBJ2-6; maybe TRBD1 (5 bases). Germline values: CDR1 MNHEY, CDR2 SVGEGT. V dropped 5 bases and J dropped 0 bases, with 8 bases sitting between them. The CDR3 length is 15 residues. This CDR3 is CASSRDSSGANVLTF. CDR3 bases: TGTGCCAGCAGTCGCGACAGCTCTGGGGCCAACGTCCTGACTTTC.

This clone was observed a few times. The chain is built from TRBV19 and TRBJ1-6; 8 bases fit TRBD1. Germline V gene lookup returns CDR1 LNHDA and CDR2 SQIVND (reference sequence). There are 15 residues in the CDR3. Trimming cost V 5 bases and J 7 bases; bases outside gene matches: 7. In DNA form, the CDR3 reads TGTGCCAGTAGTGCCTACCAGGGGGCGAATTCACCCCTCCACTTT. Protein product: CASSAYQGANSPLHF.

J is TRBJ2-2 and V is TRBV5-1, with D perhaps being TRBD1 or TRBD2 (5 bases each). This CDR3 region has 12 residues. V shed 4 bases and J shed 6 bases, with 7 bases lying between them. Looked up from germline, CDR1 is SGHRS and CDR2 is YFSETQ. CDR3: CASSPGPGELFF. CDR3 DNA: TGCGCCAGCAGCCCGGGACCCGGGGAGCTGTTTTTT.

The sample holds one count of this clone. The V gene is TRBV14, the J gene TRBJ2-1; 10 bases align to TRBD2. Germline V gene lookup returns CDR1 SGHDN and CDR2 FVKESK. There are 16 residues in the CDR3. V lost 2 bases to trimming and J lost 5 bases; unmatched junction nucleotides: 6. The CDR3 loop is CASSQFRLAGNNEQFF. The CDR3 coding sequence is TGTGCCAGCAGCCAATTTAGACTAGCGGGTAACAATGAGCAGTTCTTC.

The chain combines TRBV2 with TRBJ1-1; TRBD1 matches 8 bases. The CDR3 is 13 amino acids. The J segment lost 8 bases and the V segment lost 3 bases, leaving 5 bases of the junction unmatched. Per germline, CDR1 SNHLY and CDR2 FYNNEI. The CDR3 region is CASSDRGRGEAFF. The CDR3 DNA is TGTGCCAGCAGTGACAGGGGGCGGGGGGAAGCTTTCTTT.

This clone was detected ten times or more. Since a much larger clone is just one base distant, this may be a read error. The chain couples TRBV12-3 or TRBV12-4 to TRBJ2-1; D unclear. The CDR3 has 12 residues. V was clipped by 5 bases and J by 8 bases, with 10 bases between them. The CDR3 DNA reads as TGTGCCAGCAGTCCCACAATCGATGAGCAGTTCTTC. Amino acids: CASSPTIDEQFF.

J is TRBJ2-5 and V is TRBV27, with 8 bases aligning to TRBD1. The CDR3 has 16 residues. In germline, CDR1 is MNHEY, CDR2 SMNVEV (reference sequence). J lost 4 bases, V lost 6 bases, and 13 bases had no gene match. CDR3 DNA sequence: TGTGCCAGCAGCTCTACGCAGGGGGCGCTTGGAGAGACCCAGTACTTC. Translation gives CASSSTQGALGETQYF.

Worth noting for this clone: At one of its ends the junction is not consistent with the germline gene, which may arise from a read error. The CDR3 nucleotides read TGTGCCAGCAGCTTACCAGGCGAGGGACAGCACACCGGGGATCTGTTTTTT. Translating gives CASSLPGEGQHTGDLFF. V is TRBV28 and J is TRBJ2-2; 7 bases agree with TRBD1. Looked up from germline, CDR1 is MDHEN and CDR2 is SYDVKM. CDR3 length: 17 amino acids.

The chain links TRBV19 to TRBJ2-7, with D uncertain. Trimming took off 3 bases at V and 6 bases at J, with 9 bases between the two ends. The CDR3 is made up of 12 amino acids. CDR1 is LNHDA and CDR2 is SQIVND in the germline V gene (reference sequence). For the CDR3, the DNA is TGTGCCAGTAGTATGATAGTCGGCGAGCAGTACTTC. This sequence encodes CASSMIVGEQYF.

The chain is built from TRBV19 and TRBJ2-1, with D unresolved. Between the trimmed V and J ends, which lost 3 bases and 3 bases, there was a span of 6 bases. Germline values: CDR1 LNHDA, CDR2 SQIVND (reference sequence). The length of the CDR3 is 13 residues. For the CDR3, the DNA is TGTGCCAGTAGTATCACTCACTACAATGAGCAGTTCTTC. This codes for CASSITHYNEQFF. The variable domain in full, with the rest retrieved from reference TRBV19 and TRBJ2-1, is DGGITQSPKYLFRKEGQNVTLSCEQNLNHDAMYWYRQDPGQGLRLIYYSQIVNDFQKGDIAEGYSVSREKKESFPLTVTSAQKNPTAFYLCASSITHYNEQFFGPGTRLTVL.

This clone was seen a few times. The chain joins TRBV28 to TRBJ1-6, with a weak D call TRBD1 (5 bases). Germline V lookup: CDR1 MDHEN, CDR2 SYDVKM. V lost 5 bases and J 9 bases, leaving 20 bases between the germline ends. This CDR3 spans 16 amino acids. The CDR3 loop reads CASSPQPAGRSSPLHF. The CDR3 bases are TGTGCCAGCAGTCCCCAACCTGCAGGGAGGAGTTCACCCCTCCACTTT. Based on the CDR3 plus reference TRBV28 and TRBJ1-6, the full variable domain is DVKVTQSSRYLVKRTGEKVFLECVQDMDHENMFWYRQDPGLGLRLIYFSYDVKMKEKGDIPEGYSVSREKKERFSLILESASTNQTSMYLCASSPQPAGRSSPLHFGNGTRLTVT.

This clone was detected ten times or more. This rearrangement joins TRBV9 to TRBJ1-2; D not resolved. Germline V gives CDR1 SGDLS, CDR2 YYNGEE. V lost 3 bases and J 6 bases, leaving 6 bases between the germline ends. This CDR3 is built from 11 residues. The CDR3 loop is CASSAPNGYTF. In nucleotides, the CDR3 is TGTGCCAGCAGCGCACCAAATGGCTACACCTTC.

The gene calls are TRBV13 and TRBJ2-7; no definite D call. The germline CDR1 and CDR2 sequences are PRHDT and FYEKMQ (reference sequence). The CDR3 length is 13 residues. With 4 bases removed from V and 8 bases from J, the gap between germline ends came to 15 bases. CDR3: CASSSQMALKQYF. The DNA for the CDR3 is TGTGCCAGCAGCTCCCAGATGGCCCTAAAGCAGTACTTC.

The chain is built from TRBV20-1 and TRBJ2-7; D perhaps matches TRBD2 (6 bases). This CDR3 region has 14 residues. In germline, CDR1 is DFQATT, CDR2 SNEGSKA (reference sequence). V was clipped by 3 bases and J by 0 bases, with 12 bases between them. The chain's CDR3 is CSASLAGYSYEQYF. The CDR3 DNA reads TGCAGTGCTAGCCTGGCGGGGTACTCCTACGAGCAGTACTTC.

There are a few counts of this clone. This chain joins TRBV10-3 and TRBJ2-2; D is uncertain. The CDR3 runs 14 residues. Germline assignment: CDR1 ENHRY and CDR2 SYGVKD. The V gene lost 2 bases and the J gene lost 2 bases, with 6 bases spanning the gap. The CDR3: CAISENSNTGELFF. CDR3 bases: TGTGCCATCAGTGAGAACAGCAACACCGGGGAGCTGTTTTTT.

Relative to its sample, this clone is medium-sized (0.01 to 0.1%). The rearrangement joins TRBV5-1 to TRBJ1-2; 8 bases align to TRBD1. This CDR3 has 16 residues. The V and J ends lost 4 bases and 1 base, in that order; junction bases with no gene match: 9. Germline V gene data show CDR1 as SGHRS and CDR2 as YFSETQ. CDR3 region: CASSTTITGGNYGYTF. CDR3 in DNA: TGCGCCAGCAGCACGACCATTACAGGGGGTAACTATGGCTACACCTTC.

The CDR3 sequence: CASSRSGWGLYGYTF. The CDR3 DNA sequence: TGTGCCAGCAGCCGATCGGGATGGGGCTTGTATGGCTACACCTTC. The genes are TRBV14 and TRBJ1-2; TRBD1 might be the D (5 bases). This CDR3 is 15 amino acids long. Germline lookup yields CDR1 SGHDN and CDR2 FVKESK. Trimming took 4 bases from V and 5 from J, leaving 17 bases between them.

The rearrangement uses TRBV4-1 and TRBJ2-5, with a weak D call TRBD2 (5 bases). This CDR3 has 14 amino acids. The germline V and J ends were trimmed by 1 base and 5 bases, with 11 bases remaining between them. Germline CDR1 is MGHRA and CDR2 is YSYEKL. The CDR3 region is CASSQGEGWETQYF. The CDR3 DNA reads TGCGCCAGCAGCCAAGGCGAGGGCTGGGAGACCCAGTACTTC.

Comment on this clone: This may come from a read error, since a much larger clone is one base off. As DNA, the CDR3 is TGTGCCAGCAGCCAATCAGGGTACAATCAGCCCAAGCATTTT. Translating gives CASSQSGYNQPKHF. The gene calls are TRBV3-1 and TRBJ1-5, with a tentative D call TRBD1 (5 bases). Germline V gene lookup returns CDR1 LGHDT and CDR2 YNNKEL (reference sequence). The CDR3 loop spans 14 amino acids.

This clone was picked up many times. The chain couples TRBV7-9 to TRBJ2-5; 12 positions agree with TRBD2. This CDR3 is 15 amino acids long. CDR1 SEHNR and CDR2 FQNEAQ come from the germline V gene (reference sequence). V dropped 2 bases and J dropped 5; count of bases not matched to a gene: 3. CDR3 bases: TGTGCCAGCAGCTTACTAGCGGGAGGGGGTGAGACCCAGTACTTC. This encodes CASSLLAGGGETQYF.

This clone has only a few counts. The rearrangement links TRBV27 to TRBJ1-2; a possible D gene is TRBD1 (5 bases). V shed 5 bases and J shed 3 bases, with 10 bases lying between them. The CDR3 totals 13 residues. Germline CDR1 MNHEY, CDR2 SMNVEV (reference sequence). The CDR3 sequence is CASSPLGDYGYTF. Written as DNA, the CDR3 is TGTGCCAGCAGTCCCCTGGGGGACTATGGCTACACCTTC.

Note on this clone: A much larger clone sits a single nucleotide away, making a read error possible. Other nucleotide sequences in the sample specify the same CDR3. The chain employs TRBV5-6 and TRBJ2-7, with D uncertain. The CDR3 extends over 12 amino acids. The germline V gene has CDR1 SGHDT and CDR2 YYEEEE. The CDR3 here is CASSLASYEQYF. In nucleotides, the CDR3 is TGTGCCAGCAGCTTGGCCTCGTACGAGCAGTACTTT.

At least ten counts were recorded for this clone. The chain is built from TRBV20-1 and TRBJ2-3; D is ambiguous. The V end was cut by 8 bases, the J end by 5 bases, with 17 bases between. The CDR3 is 13 residues long. Per germline, CDR1 DFQATT and CDR2 SNEGSKA (reference sequence). CDR3 amino acids: CSPKGVREDTQYF. The CDR3 DNA reads as TGCAGTCCTAAGGGTGTGCGAGAAGATACGCAGTATTTT.

The chain recombines TRBV20-1 with TRBJ2-1; no definite D call. The CDR3 length is 14 residues. Trimming took off 2 bases at V and 0 bases at J, with 8 bases between the two ends. In germline, CDR1 is DFQATT, CDR2 SNEGSKA (reference sequence). CDR3 DNA sequence: TGCAGTGCTAGACGGGCCAGCTCCTACAATGAGCAGTTCTTC. Translating it yields CSARRASSYNEQFF.